This T cell receptor (beta chain) derives from a study of post-analysis software for immune sequencing data. At the level of the study: Disease courses included relapsing-remitting, secondary progressive and progressive-relapsing multiple sclerosis. Study-level points and caveats: Patients used several TRBV segments, including TRBV5-6, TRBV5-1 and TRBV20-1, more often than controls. Analysis by F measure revealed that same-batch samples clustered strongly together. For normalized Chao1 diversity, multiple sclerosis patients scored significantly lower than controls did.

In germline, CDR1 is DFQATT, CDR2 SNEGSKA (reference sequence). The CDR3 has 14 amino acids. V was clipped by 5 bases and J by 6 bases; unmatched bases: 10. The TCR beta cDNA libraries carried unique molecular identifiers. T cells numbering about 0.85 to 10 million yielded about 500,000 cDNA molecules. TCRdb ran MiXCR on the PCR reads and lists one entry per CDR3 protein. The sample has around 770,000 distinct CDR3 sequences, 35% to 55% seen once. Comments on this clonotype: Its matching antigen is unknown.

The sequence came from a girl between 5 and 17 years old with multiple sclerosis. The V gene is TRBV20-1, the J gene TRBJ2-7; 10 bases fit TRBD2. Sequencing was performed on blood. The CDR3 sequence: CSARTSGRSREQYF. The CDR3 nucleotides read TGCAGTGCTCGGACTAGCGGCCGTAGTCGCGAGCAGTACTTC.